The rows below give T cell receptor beta chains drawn from one sample of a study of shared clonotypes between healthy human individuals. TCRdb keeps only in-frame clones here, not all; method: immunoSEQ multiplex PCR. In the table there are 1.6 million or so clones, 98% of which are singletons. Source material: naive CD4+ T cells sorted from blood. The receptors shown here come from a man aged 25-40 years in good health. Each CDR3 is given with its conserved first and last residue. D genes are given only for firm matches. A row's size may be missing; if present it is once, few, many or a size class.

V gene: TRBV7-8; clone size: NA; J gene: TRBJ2-5; CDR3 length: 17; D gene: TRBD2; CDR3 protein: CASSLRLAGSRLETQYF; CDR3 DNA: TGTGCCAGCAGCCTCCGACTAGCGGGAAGTAGGTTGGAGACCCAGTACTTC
V gene: TRBV14; clone size: NA; J gene: TRBJ2-7; CDR3 length: 14; D gene: TRBD1; CDR3 protein: CASSPGQGSYEQYF; CDR3 DNA: TGTGCCAGCAGCCCCGGACAGGGATCCTACGAGCAGTACTTC
V gene: TRBV5-5; clone size: NA; J gene: TRBJ1-5; CDR3 length: 18; D gene: TRBD1; CDR3 protein: CASSLGYGLGQGNQPQHF; CDR3 DNA: TGTGCCAGCAGCTTGGGTTACGGGCTTGGACAGGGGAATCAGCCCCAGCATTTT
V gene: TRBV5-1; clone size: NA; J gene: TRBJ1-5; CDR3 length: 15; D gene: NA; CDR3 protein: CASSDLGRNHQPQHF; CDR3 DNA: TGCGCCAGCAGCGACCTAGGACGGAACCATCAGCCCCAGCATTTT
V gene: TRBV15; clone size: NA; J gene: TRBJ2-1; CDR3 length: 17; D gene: NA; CDR3 protein: CATSRDIGGYSYNEQFF; CDR3 DNA: TGTGCCACCAGCAGAGATATCGGCGGGTACTCCTACAATGAGCAGTTCTTC
V gene: TRBV10-1; clone size: NA; J gene: TRBJ2-1; CDR3 length: 19; D gene: NA; CDR3 protein: CASSESIDLGVGRYNEQFF; CDR3 DNA: TGCGCCAGCAGTGAGTCGATAGATCTAGGGGTTGGAAGATACAATGAGCAGTTCTTC
V gene: TRBV7-2; clone size: NA; J gene: TRBJ2-2; CDR3 length: 15; D gene: NA; CDR3 protein: CASSPRALDTGELFF; CDR3 DNA: TGTGCCAGCAGCCCACGGGCCCTGGACACCGGGGAGCTGTTTTTT
V gene: TRBV7-2; clone size: NA; J gene: TRBJ2-7; CDR3 length: 13; D gene: NA; CDR3 protein: CASSLGRWDTQYF; CDR3 DNA: TGTGCCAGCAGCTTAGGTAGGTGGGACACGCAGTACTTC
V gene: TRBV19; clone size: NA; J gene: TRBJ1-1; CDR3 length: 14; D gene: NA; CDR3 protein: CASSIDRGVSEAFF; CDR3 DNA: TGTGCCAGTAGTATAGATCGCGGGGTTTCTGAAGCTTTCTTT
V gene: TRBV18; clone size: NA; J gene: TRBJ2-4; CDR3 length: 19; D gene: TRBD1; CDR3 protein: CASSPTYPGGEGAKNIQYF; CDR3 DNA: TGTGCCAGCTCACCTACTTACCCAGGGGGCGAAGGGGCCAAAAACATTCAGTACTTC
V gene: TRBV14; clone size: NA; J gene: TRBJ2-5; CDR3 length: 14; D gene: TRBD2; CDR3 protein: CASSRSGGPGTQYF; CDR3 DNA: TGTGCCAGCAGCCGATCGGGAGGGCCGGGGACCCAGTACTTC
V gene: TRBV19; clone size: NA; J gene: TRBJ1-5; CDR3 length: 15; D gene: NA; CDR3 protein: CASRNYGTRNQPQHF; CDR3 DNA: TGTGCCAGTAGGAACTACGGGACAAGAAATCAGCCCCAGCATTTT
V gene: TRBV5-1; clone size: NA; J gene: TRBJ1-1; CDR3 length: 15; D gene: NA; CDR3 protein: CASSLAGAGGTEAFF; CDR3 DNA: TGCGCCAGCAGCTTGGCAGGGGCCGGGGGCACTGAAGCTTTCTTT
V gene: TRBV9; clone size: NA; J gene: TRBJ2-3; CDR3 length: 18; D gene: TRBD2; CDR3 protein: CASSVDFGLAPSTDTQYF; CDR3 DNA: TGTGCCAGCAGCGTAGATTTTGGACTAGCGCCTAGCACAGATACGCAGTATTTT
V gene: TRBV11-2; clone size: NA; J gene: TRBJ2-2; CDR3 length: 17; D gene: TRBD2; CDR3 protein: CASSRQTSGRLSGELFF; CDR3 DNA: TGTGCCAGCAGCCGGCAAACTAGCGGGAGGCTATCCGGGGAGCTGTTTTTT
V gene: TRBV28; clone size: NA; J gene: TRBJ1-1; CDR3 length: 12; D gene: NA; CDR3 protein: CASTALGTEAFF; CDR3 DNA: TGTGCCAGCACCGCCTTGGGCACTGAAGCTTTCTTT
V gene: TRBV18; clone size: NA; J gene: TRBJ2-7; CDR3 length: 13; D gene: NA; CDR3 protein: CASSNKLSYEQYF; CDR3 DNA: TGTGCCAGCTCAAATAAGTTGTCCTACGAGCAGTACTTC
V gene: TRBV28; clone size: NA; J gene: TRBJ2-7; CDR3 length: 13; D gene: NA; CDR3 protein: CASSRDFPYEQYF; CDR3 DNA: TGTGCCAGCAGTCGGGACTTTCCCTACGAGCAGTACTTC
V gene: TRBV18; clone size: NA; J gene: TRBJ2-7; CDR3 length: 16; D gene: TRBD1; CDR3 protein: CASSPAPGTGGREQYF; CDR3 DNA: TGTGCCAGCTCACCAGCCCCCGGGACAGGGGGCAGGGAGCAGTACTTC
V gene: TRBV18; clone size: NA; J gene: TRBJ2-4; CDR3 length: 15; D gene: NA; CDR3 protein: CASSLSGVSGNIQYF; CDR3 DNA: TGTGCCAGCTCGCTTTCAGGCGTTTCGGGGAACATTCAGTACTTC
V gene: TRBV7-2; clone size: NA; J gene: TRBJ1-2; CDR3 length: 15; D gene: TRBD1; CDR3 protein: CASSARGGGNYGYTF; CDR3 DNA: TGTGCCAGCAGCGCACGAGGGGGCGGGAACTATGGCTACACCTTC
V gene: TRBV5-5; clone size: NA; J gene: TRBJ1-1; CDR3 length: 14; D gene: NA; CDR3 protein: CASSRRLMNTEAFF; CDR3 DNA: TGTGCCAGCAGCCGACGGCTCATGAACACTGAAGCTTTCTTT
V gene: TRBV29-1; clone size: NA; J gene: TRBJ2-6; CDR3 length: 14; D gene: NA; CDR3 protein: CSVVGGSGANVLTF; CDR3 DNA: TGCAGCGTTGTGGGGGGTTCTGGGGCCAACGTCCTGACTTTC
V gene: TRBV10-2; clone size: NA; J gene: TRBJ1-1; CDR3 length: 17; D gene: NA; CDR3 protein: CASSNEMTGLSNTEAFF; CDR3 DNA: TGCGCCAGCAGTAATGAAATGACGGGACTTTCTAACACTGAAGCTTTCTTT
V gene: TRBV11-2; clone size: NA; J gene: TRBJ2-7; CDR3 length: 15; D gene: NA; CDR3 protein: CASSLYNKGIYEQYF; CDR3 DNA: TGTGCCAGCAGCTTATATAACAAGGGGATCTACGAGCAGTACTTC
V gene: TRBV28; clone size: NA; J gene: TRBJ2-7; CDR3 length: 15; D gene: NA; CDR3 protein: CASSQGPSRVYEQYF; CDR3 DNA: TGTGCCAGCAGTCAAGGTCCATCCCGAGTCTACGAGCAGTACTTC
V gene: TRBV5-1; clone size: once; J gene: TRBJ2-7; CDR3 length: 14; D gene: NA; CDR3 protein: CASSLVLENSEQYF; CDR3 DNA: TGCGCCAGCAGCTTGGTTTTGGAGAACAGCGAGCAGTACTTC
V gene: TRBV6-5; clone size: NA; J gene: TRBJ2-5; CDR3 length: 15; D gene: NA; CDR3 protein: CASSYSGILVETQYF; CDR3 DNA: TGTGCCAGCAGTTACTCGGGGATTTTGGTGGAGACCCAGTACTTC
V gene: TRBV19; clone size: once; J gene: TRBJ2-1; CDR3 length: 15; D gene: TRBD2; CDR3 protein: CASSESGRAYNEQFF; CDR3 DNA: TGTGCCAGTAGTGAGAGCGGGAGGGCCTACAATGAGCAGTTCTTC
V gene: TRBV29-1; clone size: NA; J gene: TRBJ2-3; CDR3 length: 11; D gene: NA; CDR3 protein: CSVGGPDTQYF; CDR3 DNA: TGCAGCGTTGGCGGCCCAGATACGCAGTATTTT
V gene: TRBV9; clone size: NA; J gene: TRBJ2-1; CDR3 length: 16; D gene: NA; CDR3 protein: CASSRSLRRDHNEQFF; CDR3 DNA: TGTGCCAGCAGCCGTAGCCTGAGGCGGGATCACAATGAGCAGTTCTTC
V gene: TRBV6-1; clone size: NA; J gene: TRBJ2-7; CDR3 length: 16; D gene: TRBD1; CDR3 protein: CASSAVPGGDGYEQYF; CDR3 DNA: TGTGCCAGCAGTGCCGTTCCAGGGGGCGATGGGTACGAGCAGTACTTC
V gene: TRBV7-9; clone size: NA; J gene: TRBJ2-5; CDR3 length: 13; D gene: NA; CDR3 protein: CASGSGFQETQYF; CDR3 DNA: TGTGCCAGCGGGTCGGGGTTTCAAGAGACCCAGTACTTC
V gene: TRBV5-6; clone size: NA; J gene: TRBJ2-7; CDR3 length: 13; D gene: NA; CDR3 protein: CASNPKSSYEQYF; CDR3 DNA: TGTGCCAGCAACCCTAAAAGCAGCTACGAGCAGTACTTC
V gene: TRBV19; clone size: NA; J gene: TRBJ2-2; CDR3 length: 19; D gene: TRBD2; CDR3 protein: CASSGASGRASWGTGELFF; CDR3 DNA: TGTGCCAGTAGCGGGGCTAGCGGGAGGGCCTCATGGGGTACCGGGGAGCTGTTTTTT
V gene: TRBV7-2; clone size: NA; J gene: TRBJ1-2; CDR3 length: 13; D gene: NA; CDR3 protein: CASSFGRGYGYTF; CDR3 DNA: TGTGCCAGCAGCTTTGGACGTGGCTATGGCTACACCTTC
V gene: TRBV2; clone size: NA; J gene: TRBJ2-1; CDR3 length: 14; D gene: TRBD1; CDR3 protein: CASLDRGRGNEQFF; CDR3 DNA: TGTGCCAGCTTGGACAGGGGAAGGGGGAATGAGCAGTTCTTC
V gene: TRBV4-3; clone size: NA; J gene: TRBJ2-7; CDR3 length: 16; D gene: TRBD2; CDR3 protein: CASSQDRGSGRSEQYF; CDR3 DNA: TGCGCCAGCAGCCAAGATAGGGGTAGCGGGAGAAGCGAGCAGTACTTC
V gene: TRBV5-1; clone size: NA; J gene: TRBJ2-7; CDR3 length: 15; D gene: NA; CDR3 protein: CASSLLGKPTYEQYF; CDR3 DNA: TGCGCCAGCAGCTTGTTGGGGAAACCTACCTACGAGCAGTACTTC
V gene: TRBV19; clone size: NA; J gene: TRBJ1-1; CDR3 length: 16; D gene: NA; CDR3 protein: CASSTLPKGFATEAFF; CDR3 DNA: TGTGCCAGTAGTACTTTACCTAAAGGGTTCGCCACTGAAGCTTTCTTT
V gene: TRBV5-8; clone size: NA; J gene: TRBJ2-7; CDR3 length: 11; D gene: NA; CDR3 protein: CASRGSSEQYF; CDR3 DNA: TGTGCCAGCAGAGGGTCCTCCGAGCAGTACTTC
V gene: TRBV4-1; clone size: NA; J gene: TRBJ1-1; CDR3 length: 15; D gene: TRBD1; CDR3 protein: CASSQGTGKGTEAFF; CDR3 DNA: TGCGCCAGCAGCCAAGGGACAGGGAAGGGTACTGAAGCTTTCTTT
V gene: TRBV7-6; clone size: NA; J gene: TRBJ1-1; CDR3 length: 15; D gene: TRBD1; CDR3 protein: CASSLTGGMNTEAFF; CDR3 DNA: TGTGCCAGCAGCTTAACAGGGGGGATGAACACTGAAGCTTTCTTT
V gene: TRBV2; clone size: NA; J gene: TRBJ2-1; CDR3 length: 12; D gene: NA; CDR3 protein: CASSDRGNEQFF; CDR3 DNA: TGTGCCAGCAGTGATCGGGGCAATGAGCAGTTCTTC
V gene: TRBV25-1; clone size: NA; J gene: TRBJ2-7; CDR3 length: 11; D gene: NA; CDR3 protein: CASSYGYEQYF; CDR3 DNA: TGTGCCAGCAGTTATGGTTACGAGCAGTACTTC
V gene: TRBV5-1; clone size: NA; J gene: TRBJ1-2; CDR3 length: 13; D gene: NA; CDR3 protein: CASSLIRGEGYTF; CDR3 DNA: TGCGCCAGCAGCTTGATTCGTGGTGAGGGCTACACCTTC
V gene: TRBV5-4; clone size: NA; J gene: TRBJ2-1; CDR3 length: 13; D gene: TRBD2; CDR3 protein: CASSLETSYEQFF; CDR3 DNA: TGTGCCAGCAGCTTGGAGACTAGCTATGAGCAGTTCTTC
V gene: TRBV14; clone size: NA; J gene: TRBJ2-5; CDR3 length: 14; D gene: NA; CDR3 protein: CASSPGQNQETQYF; CDR3 DNA: TGTGCCAGCAGCCCCGGACAGAACCAAGAGACCCAGTACTTC
V gene: TRBV29-1; clone size: NA; J gene: TRBJ1-1; CDR3 length: 13; D gene: NA; CDR3 protein: CSALTGTNTEAFF; CDR3 DNA: TGCAGCGCTCTGACAGGTACGAACACTGAAGCTTTCTTT
V gene: TRBV28; clone size: NA; J gene: TRBJ2-2; CDR3 length: 16; D gene: TRBD1; CDR3 protein: CASSLSRTGDGGELFF; CDR3 DNA: TGTGCCAGCAGTTTAAGTCGGACAGGGGACGGCGGGGAGCTGTTTTTT
V gene: TRBV5-1; clone size: once; J gene: TRBJ2-1; CDR3 length: 15; D gene: NA; CDR3 protein: CASSLETRGGTEQFF; CDR3 DNA: TGCGCCAGCAGCTTGGAAACAAGGGGAGGCACCGAGCAGTTCTTC
V gene: TRBV5-5; clone size: NA; J gene: TRBJ2-2; CDR3 length: 16; D gene: TRBD2; CDR3 protein: CASSASGRANTGELFF; CDR3 DNA: TGTGCCAGCAGCGCCAGCGGGAGGGCTAACACCGGGGAGCTGTTTTTT
V gene: TRBV5-1; clone size: once; J gene: TRBJ2-4; CDR3 length: 15; D gene: TRBD2; CDR3 protein: CASGTSGRRGDIQYF; CDR3 DNA: TGCGCCAGCGGGACTAGCGGGAGAAGAGGGGACATTCAGTACTTC
V gene: TRBV2; clone size: NA; J gene: TRBJ1-2; CDR3 length: 14; D gene: NA; CDR3 protein: CASRPPGGVAGYTF; CDR3 DNA: TGTGCCAGCAGACCCCCCGGTGGGGTGGCCGGCTACACCTTC
V gene: TRBV6-6; clone size: NA; J gene: TRBJ2-7; CDR3 length: 13; D gene: NA; CDR3 protein: CASSDSGRYEQYF; CDR3 DNA: TGTGCCAGCAGTGACAGCGGGCGCTACGAGCAGTACTTC
V gene: TRBV21-1; clone size: NA; J gene: TRBJ2-3; CDR3 length: 21; D gene: NA; CDR3 protein: CASTPGQGIKKKREGTDTQYF; CDR3 DNA: TGTGCCAGCACCCCGGGACAGGGGATAAAGAAGAAGCGGGAGGGGACAGATACGCAGTATTTT
V gene: TRBV7-2; clone size: once; J gene: TRBJ2-7; CDR3 length: 14; D gene: TRBD1; CDR3 protein: CASSLDRAPNEQYF; CDR3 DNA: TGTGCCAGCAGCTTGGACAGGGCCCCTAACGAGCAGTACTTC
V gene: TRBV5-1; clone size: NA; J gene: TRBJ1-4; CDR3 length: 15; D gene: NA; CDR3 protein: CASSTEGTRNEKLFF; CDR3 DNA: TGCGCCAGCAGCACCGAGGGCACGCGGAATGAAAAACTGTTTTTT
V gene: TRBV10-2; clone size: NA; J gene: TRBJ2-3; CDR3 length: 16; D gene: TRBD2; CDR3 protein: CASKERLAGGGDTQYF; CDR3 DNA: TGCGCCAGCAAAGAAAGGCTAGCGGGAGGAGGAGATACGCAGTATTTT
V gene: TRBV18; clone size: once; J gene: TRBJ2-1; CDR3 length: 18; D gene: TRBD2; CDR3 protein: CASSPFDWVAGSYNEQFF; CDR3 DNA: TGTGCCAGCTCACCCTTCGACTGGGTAGCGGGATCCTACAATGAGCAGTTCTTC